This TCR beta chain was profiled in a study of high-grade serous ovarian cancer treatment subgroups. Whole-study results and caveats: Repertoire similarity ranged about 0.1 to 0.85 between tumors of one patient. CDR1 and CDR2 were left unanalyzed; analyses focused on CDR3.

About this clone: Its antigen is unknown.

Tumor samples were obtained before definitive surgery or chemotherapy. CDR1 is LNHDA, CDR2 SQIVND, per germline (reference sequence). This CDR3 spans 14 amino acids. Deletions cut 5 bases from V and 5 bases from J, with 15 bases between. Sequencing was performed with immunoSEQ multiplex PCR; in TCRdb, only in-frame clones are kept and a portion is missing. The sample records around 30,000 clones, around 84% being singletons. This chain links TRBV19 with TRBJ1-2, with D uncertain. Material: tumor tissue. The sequence was obtained from a human donor with high-grade serous ovarian cancer. DNA of the CDR3: TGTGCCAGTAGTGATCCCCGAGGCCTATATGGCTACACCTTC. It translates to CASSDPRGLYGYTF.